The rows below give T cell receptor beta chains drawn from one sample of a study of shared clonotypes between healthy human individuals. Repertoires were generated with immunoSEQ multiplex PCR, while TCRdb's copy carries only in-frame clones and drops some. The sample has roughly 2 million clones; around 95% are singletons. Specimen: naive CD4+ T cells sorted from blood. All receptors derive from a man between 18 and 29 years old in good health. Both conserved end residues are part of each CDR3. The D gene is left open where the match is weak. The size of a clone is reported for some rows only, either as once, few or many, or as a class for expanded clones.

TRBD1,TRBJ2-3,NA,TRBV18,TGTGCCAGCTCACCTCCGGGACAGCAAAGCACAGATACGCAGTATTTT,CASSPPGQQSTDTQYF
TRBD1,TRBJ2-7,NA,TRBV7-8,TGTGCCAGCAGCCGAAGGGACAGGGGCTACGAGCAGTACTTC,CASSRRDRGYEQYF
TRBD1,TRBJ1-4,NA,TRBV14,TGTGCCAGCAGCCGACAGGGGGGGACAACTAATGAAAAACTGTTTTTT,CASSRQGGTTNEKLFF
NA,TRBJ1-1,NA,TRBV19,TGTGCCAGTAGTCTCCAGGGTTTGAACACTGAAGCTTTCTTT,CASSLQGLNTEAFF
TRBD2,TRBJ2-3,once,TRBV18,TGTGCCAGCTCACCACGGACTAGCGGGAGTTCAGATACGCAGTATTTT,CASSPRTSGSSDTQYF
NA,TRBJ1-1,NA,TRBV6-1,TGTGCCAGCAGTGAAGTAGCAGGGTCTGAAGCTTTCTTT,CASSEVAGSEAFF
NA,TRBJ2-5,NA,TRBV2,TGTGCCAGCACGAGGGGTGAAGAGACCCAGTACTTC,CASTRGEETQYF
TRBD1,TRBJ1-5,NA,TRBV2,TGTGCCAGCAGTGAAGTGGGACAGGGCGGTCAGCCCCAGCATTTT,CASSEVGQGGQPQHF
NA,TRBJ2-2,NA,TRBV5-4,TGTGCCAGCAGCGTCGATCCAGGGTTCACCGGGGAGCTGTTTTTT,CASSVDPGFTGELFF
TRBD2,TRBJ2-1,NA,TRBV7-2,TGTGCCAGCAGCCGGACTAGCGGGGGGACGAGCTCCTACAATGAGCAGTTCTTC,CASSRTSGGTSSYNEQFF
TRBD1,TRBJ2-7,once,TRBV6-1,TGTGCCAGCGGGGGGCCGGGACAGGGGACCTACGAGCAGTACTTC,CASGGPGQGTYEQYF
NA,TRBJ2-4,NA,TRBV10-2,TGCGCCACCAGGGAAGGATTGGGGAACATTCAGTACTTC,CATREGLGNIQYF
NA,TRBJ2-5,NA,TRBV5-1,TGCGCCAGCAGCTGGGACGCCTATACCGACGGGGAGACCCAGTACTTC,CASSWDAYTDGETQYF
NA,TRBJ2-2,NA,TRBV18,TGTGCCAGCTCACCGGCAGGGGCCGCGAACACCGGGGAGCTGTTTTTT,CASSPAGAANTGELFF
TRBD2,TRBJ2-3,NA,TRBV5-1,TGCGCCAGCAGCTCTACTAGCGGGACGGCAGATACGCAGTATTTT,CASSSTSGTADTQYF
NA,TRBJ1-6,NA,TRBV5-5,TGTGCCAGCAGCTTCGGACAGACCACGGGTAATTCACCCCTTCACTTT,CASSFGQTTGNSPLHF
NA,TRBJ1-3,NA,TRBV6-5,TGTGCCAGCAAGGGGGAGATCGGAAACACCATATATTTT,CASKGEIGNTIYF
NA,TRBJ1-1,once,TRBV6-5,TGTGCCAGCACCCTTACGATCCTCTCCGAAGCTTTCTTT,CASTLTILSEAFF
TRBD1,TRBJ1-2,NA,TRBV6-5,TGTGCCAGCAGTTCCGGACAGGGAAGGTATGGCTACACCTTC,CASSSGQGRYGYTF
TRBD1,TRBJ2-5,NA,TRBV5-6,TGTGCCAGCAGCTTGGGGACAGGGATTTCAGAGACCCAGTACTTC,CASSLGTGISETQYF
NA,TRBJ1-2,NA,TRBV4-2,TGTGCCAGCAGCCAAGACCAGGGATATGGCTACACCTTC,CASSQDQGYGYTF
TRBD2,TRBJ2-1,NA,TRBV5-1,TGCGCCAGCAGCCCAACTAGCGGGGCTTATGTTGAGCAGTTCTTC,CASSPTSGAYVEQFF
NA,TRBJ2-4,NA,TRBV27,TGTGCCAGCAGTTTCCGGTGGGGTGGGACGGGGAGGAACATTCAGTACTTC,CASSFRWGGTGRNIQYF
TRBD1,TRBJ1-1,NA,TRBV2,TGTGCCAGCAGTGGGCAGGGGGCTAGCACTGAAGCTTTCTTT,CASSGQGASTEAFF
NA,TRBJ1-3,NA,TRBV29-1,TGCAGCGTTGAAGAGGGAACTGGAAACACCATATATTTT,CSVEEGTGNTIYF
TRBD2,TRBJ2-5,NA,TRBV6-5,TGTGCCAGCAGTTATACTAGCGTCCAAGAGACCCAGTACTTC,CASSYTSVQETQYF
NA,TRBJ1-1,NA,TRBV19,TGTGCCAGTAGTATAGCCCCAGGGTCCCCCACTGAAGCTTTCTTT,CASSIAPGSPTEAFF
NA,TRBJ2-7,NA,TRBV12-5,TGTGCTAGTGGGGGGCTAGCCTCCTACGAGCAGTACTTC,CASGGLASYEQYF
TRBD1,TRBJ2-3,NA,TRBV10-1,TGCGCCAGCAGTGCCCAGGGACAGGGCACAGATACGCAGTATTTT,CASSAQGQGTDTQYF
TRBD2,TRBJ2-4,NA,TRBV14,TGTGCCAGCAGCAGGACTAGCGGGGGGAAAAACATTCAGTACTTC,CASSRTSGGKNIQYF
TRBD1,TRBJ1-6,NA,TRBV6-5,TGTGCCAGCAGTTGGGGGACAGGGGGCGCCGATTCACCCCTCCACTTT,CASSWGTGGADSPLHF
TRBD1,TRBJ1-6,NA,TRBV6-1,TGTGCCAGCGACACCGGGACAGGGAGTTCACCCCTCCACTTT,CASDTGTGSSPLHF
TRBD2,TRBJ2-1,once,TRBV4-3,TGCGCCAGCAGCCCCCAATTAGCGGGAGGGGGATACAATGAGCAGTTCTTC,CASSPQLAGGGYNEQFF
NA,TRBJ1-2,NA,TRBV28,TGTGCCAGCCTAAAACGAGGGAAGTATGGCTACACCTTC,CASLKRGKYGYTF
NA,TRBJ2-7,NA,TRBV5-4,TGTGCCAGCAGCTCGGGCGCGAGGACCTACGAGCAGTACTTC,CASSSGARTYEQYF
NA,TRBJ1-4,NA,TRBV11-2,TGTGCCAGCAGCTTAGGGGGTCTGACTAATGAAAAACTGTTTTTT,CASSLGGLTNEKLFF
NA,TRBJ1-1,few,TRBV18,TGTGCCAGCTCAGGGAACTCCAACACTGAAGCTTTCTTT,CASSGNSNTEAFF
TRBD1,TRBJ2-3,NA,TRBV7-9,TGTGCCAGCAGCCCGACAGGGGTTAATTCGGATACGCAGTATTTT,CASSPTGVNSDTQYF
TRBD1,TRBJ2-7,NA,TRBV5-6,TGTGCCAGCAGCCTGGGGACAGGGGGAAGATCCTACGAGCAGTACTTC,CASSLGTGGRSYEQYF
NA,TRBJ1-4,NA,TRBV10-3,TGTGCCACCGCGGACGGCGTACCCGAAAAACTGTTTTTT,CATADGVPEKLFF
NA,TRBJ2-1,NA,TRBV9,TGTGCCAGCAGCGTAGGGGTCAGTGGGGGGATTTACAATGAGCAGTTCTTC,CASSVGVSGGIYNEQFF
TRBD1,TRBJ1-3,NA,TRBV18,TGTGCCAGCTCACTTACGGTGCAGGACAGGGGAAAGAAGAACTCTGGAAACACCATATATTTT,CASSLTVQDRGKKNSGNTIYF
NA,TRBJ2-5,NA,TRBV19,TGTGCCAGTAGTATGTCGGGCAGGGGTGGAAAAGAGACCCAGTACTTC,CASSMSGRGGKETQYF
TRBD2,TRBJ2-1,NA,TRBV7-3,TGTGCCAGCAGCCTAGCCCCAGCGGGGGGATACAATGAGCAGTTCTTC,CASSLAPAGGYNEQFF
TRBD1,TRBJ1-2,NA,TRBV18,TGTGCCAGCTCCGGAGACCAGGGGGGCTATGGCTACACCTTC,CASSGDQGGYGYTF
NA,TRBJ2-5,NA,TRBV5-4,TGTGCCAGCAGCTTGAACCAAGAGACCCAGTACTTC,CASSLNQETQYF
TRBD2,TRBJ2-3,NA,TRBV4-3,TGCGCCAGCAGCCAAGTGGCTAGCGGACGCACAGATACGCAGTATTTT,CASSQVASGRTDTQYF
NA,TRBJ2-5,once,TRBV6-5,TGTGCCAGCCGGGTGGGCCTGGAGACCCAGTACTTC,CASRVGLETQYF
NA,TRBJ2-7,NA,TRBV6-1,TGTGCCAGCAGTGTCGGGGCAGCCTACGAGCAGTACTTC,CASSVGAAYEQYF
NA,TRBJ2-2,NA,TRBV2,TGTGCCAGCAGTGAGGCAGGACGAAACACCGGGGAGCTGTTTTTT,CASSEAGRNTGELFF
NA,TRBJ2-6,NA,TRBV5-1,TGCGCCAGCAGCTTGGGTGGTGGGGCCAACGTCCTGACTTTC,CASSLGGGANVLTF
NA,TRBJ2-3,NA,TRBV2,TGTGCCAGCAGTGAACGGGCAGGGGGGGAAGATACGCAGTATTTT,CASSERAGGEDTQYF
TRBD2,TRBJ2-7,NA,TRBV5-4,TGTGCCAGCAGCCCCCTCCCCGGGACTAGCGTGTCCTACGAGCAGTACTTC,CASSPLPGTSVSYEQYF
TRBD1,TRBJ1-2,NA,TRBV28,TGTGCCAGCAGTCTAGGGACAGGGGATAGCTATGGCTACACCTTC,CASSLGTGDSYGYTF
TRBD2,TRBJ2-5,NA,TRBV5-1,TGCGCCAGCAGCTTGGCTAGGGGAGGGGAGACCCAGTACTTC,CASSLARGGETQYF
TRBD1,TRBJ2-7,NA,TRBV19,TGTGCCAGTAGTTCCGGGACAGGGGGCTACGAGCAGTACTTC,CASSSGTGGYEQYF
TRBD1,TRBJ2-7,NA,TRBV11-2,TGTGCCAGCAGCTTAGGGTACAGGGGGGAGCAGTACTTC,CASSLGYRGEQYF